The rows below give T cell receptor beta chains drawn from one sample of a study of PD-1 blockade in classical Hodgkin lymphoma. This table comes from immunoSEQ multiplex PCR, and its TCRdb copy is limited to in-frame clones, with some not included. The sample includes some 19,000 clones, around 80% seen only once; the top ten take 22%. Sequencing was performed on peripheral blood mononuclear cells (PBMCs), taken before the fourth cycle of nivolumab. The receptors derive from a human donor with classical Hodgkin lymphoma. Each CDR3 is given with its conserved first and last residue. Fields, in order: V gene, D gene, J gene, clone size, CDR3 protein, CDR3 DNA. The D gene is left open where the match is weak. The size field is filled for only some rows; it gives once, few, many or a size class.

>TRBV4-2|TRBD2|TRBJ2-1|few
CASSRGLAGNNEQFF
TGTGCCAGCAGCCGAGGACTAGCGGGGAACAATGAGCAGTTCTTC
>TRBV19|TRBD2|TRBJ2-1|-
CASALAGEYNEQFF
TGTGCCAGCGCACTAGCGGGAGAGTACAATGAGCAGTTCTTC
>TRBV14|-|TRBJ2-4|-
CASSRAAGAKNIQYF
TGTGCCAGCAGCAGAGCCGCGGGGGCCAAAAACATTCAGTACTTC
>TRBV7-2|-|TRBJ1-3|-
CASSLGGPHSGNTIYF
TGTGCCAGCAGCTTAGGCGGGCCTCACTCTGGAAACACCATATATTTT
>TRBV9|-|TRBJ2-6|-
CASSGDRVTF
TGTGCCAGCAGCGGAGACAGAGTGACTTTC
>TRBV30|-|TRBJ1-2|-
CAWTASYGYTF
TGTGCCTGGACAGCCAGCTATGGCTACACCTTC
>TRBV9|TRBD1|TRBJ1-1|-
CASSPDRVNTEAFF
TGTGCCAGCAGCCCGGACAGGGTTAACACTGAAGCTTTCTTT
>TRBV5-1|-|TRBJ2-5|-
CASDLVRGSGQETQYF
TGCGCCAGCGACCTAGTGCGGGGTTCTGGCCAAGAGACCCAGTACTTC
>TRBV4-2|-|TRBJ2-2|-
CASRDRANTGELFF
TGTGCCAGCAGAGACCGAGCGAACACCGGGGAGCTGTTTTTT
>TRBV5-5|TRBD2|TRBJ2-3|-
CASSRTSRSDTQYF
TGTGCCAGCAGCAGGACTAGCAGGTCAGATACGCAGTATTTT
>TRBV29-1|TRBD1|TRBJ1-1|few
CSVGQGPNTEAFF
TGCAGCGTCGGACAGGGACCGAACACTGAAGCTTTCTTT
>TRBV6-5|-|TRBJ1-1|-
CASSPIKDAEAFF
TGTGCCAGCAGTCCAATAAAGGACGCTGAAGCTTTCTTT
>TRBV28|-|TRBJ1-2|-
CASRGALGYTF
TGTGCCAGCAGGGGGGCCCTAGGCTACACCTTC
>TRBV21-1|-|TRBJ1-1|-
CASGYREVDTEAFF
TGTGCCAGCGGTTACAGGGAAGTAGACACTGAAGCTTTCTTT